Reported below is one T cell receptor (beta chain). Other DNA variants within this sample encode the same CDR3. How the authors handled the data: Reference gene primer amplification yielded estimated nucleated cell counts. The method was immunoSEQ multiplex PCR; TCRdb's version includes in-frame clones alone and lacks a portion of them. That table gives V, J and clone size, and the DNA gave D and trimming. This sample has 250,000 to 300,000 clones; 70% to 90% occur once, and the top ten carry approximately 6.6%. This specimen belongs to a study of blood T cell repertoires in COVID-19. The wider study: Whether acute or convalescent, the COVID-19 samples came from the United States, Italy and Spain. Sample material is recorded as cDNA or gDNA derived from T cells, B-cell-depleted T cells, or PBMCs.

After removal of 3 bases from V and 3 bases from J, the junction contained 2 bases not matched to a gene. The CDR3 totals 14 residues. Per the germline V gene, CDR1 is SGHVS and CDR2 is FQNEAQ. Sequenced material: peripheral blood. This chain uses TRBV7-8 with TRBJ1-1; 9 nucleotides match TRBD1. This TCR was recovered from a woman aged 25 to 39 who had recovered from COVID-19. The CDR3 bases are TGTGCCAGCAGCTTCCGGGACAGGGACACTGAAGCTTTCTTT. Translated: CASSFRDRDTEAFF.